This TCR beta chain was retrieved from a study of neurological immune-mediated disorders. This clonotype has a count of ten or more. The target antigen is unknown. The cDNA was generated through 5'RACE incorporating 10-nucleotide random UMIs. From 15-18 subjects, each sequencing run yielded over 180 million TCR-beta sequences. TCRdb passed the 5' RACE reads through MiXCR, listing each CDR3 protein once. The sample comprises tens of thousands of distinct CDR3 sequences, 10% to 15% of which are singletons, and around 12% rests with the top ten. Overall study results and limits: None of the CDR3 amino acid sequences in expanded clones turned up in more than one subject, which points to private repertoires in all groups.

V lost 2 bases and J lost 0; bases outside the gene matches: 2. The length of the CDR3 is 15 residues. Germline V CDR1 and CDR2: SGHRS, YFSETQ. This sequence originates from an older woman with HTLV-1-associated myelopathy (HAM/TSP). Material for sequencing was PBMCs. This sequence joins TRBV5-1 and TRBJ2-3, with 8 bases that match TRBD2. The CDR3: CASSFSGTSTDTQYF. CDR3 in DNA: TGCGCCAGCAGCTTTAGCGGGACTAGCACAGATACGCAGTATTTT.